A single sample is the source of the 13 T cell receptor beta chains below, sequenced in a study of cytomegalovirus exposure and HLA in healthy donors. The primer mix had 60 Vbeta and 13 Jbeta primers. Method: immunoSEQ multiplex PCR; TCRdb's copy keeps in-frame clones and lacks some. This sample has fewer than 90,000 clones, with about 70% found just once. Sequenced: PBMCs. These receptors were collected from a man aged 35 to 55 in good health and CMV-seropositive.

V gene TRBV9 combines with J gene TRBJ1-1; no clear D gene. V was pared by 0 bases and J by 3 bases, with 12 bases between. The CDR3 totals 15 residues. CDR1 and CDR2 from the germline V gene are SGDLS and YYNGEE. The CDR3 sequence: CASSVVEGDYTEAFF. CDR3 nucleotide sequence: TGTGCCAGCAGCGTAGTGGAGGGTGACTACACTGAAGCTTTCTTT.

V and J are TRBV5-4 and TRBJ2-5; D possibly corresponds to TRBD1 (7 bases). The CDR3 contains 15 residues. Trimming removed 1 base from V and 4 bases from J, with 14 bases in between. CDR1 and CDR2 (germline): SGHNT, YYREEE (reference sequence). For the CDR3, the DNA is TGTGCCAGCAGCTTGAACCCAGGGGGGACAGAGACCCAGTACTTC. It codes for CASSLNPGGTETQYF. The variable domain in full, with the rest retrieved from reference TRBV5-4 and TRBJ2-5, is ETGVTQSPTHLIKTRGQQVTLRCSSQSGHNTVSWYQQALGQGPQFIFQYYREEENGRGNFPPRFSGLQFPNYSSELNVNALELDDSALYLCASSLNPGGTETQYFGPGTRLLVL.

This clone was seen only a few times. V and J are TRBV6-5 and TRBJ1-6; D perhaps matches TRBD1 (5 bases). Germline CDR1 and CDR2: MNHEY and SVGAGI. The CDR3 is made up of 15 amino acids. Trimming stripped 2 bases from V and 6 bases from J, with 11 bases between. The CDR3 region is CASSYLQGSNSPLHF. The CDR3 bases are TGTGCCAGCAGTTACCTTCAGGGCTCTAATTCACCCCTCCACTTT.

This rearrangement joins TRBV27 to TRBJ2-1, with a tentative D call TRBD2 (5 bases). The CDR3 runs 15 residues. In germline, CDR1 is MNHEY, CDR2 SMNVEV (reference sequence). Between the trimmed V and J ends, which lost 2 bases and 5 bases, there was a span of 13 bases. This chain's CDR3 is CASSLGRRLHNEQFF. CDR3 in DNA: TGTGCCAGCAGTTTAGGACGGAGGTTACACAATGAGCAGTTCTTC.

The rearrangement uses TRBV5-1 and TRBJ2-1, with a weak D call TRBD2 (7 bases). Per germline, CDR1 SGHRS and CDR2 YFSETQ. Trimming removed 1 base at V and 0 bases at J, with 11 bases between. This CDR3 spans 16 amino acids. CDR3 region: CASSLSGGNSYNEQFF. CDR3 in DNA: TGCGCCAGCAGCTTGTCGGGGGGCAACTCCTACAATGAGCAGTTCTTC. The whole variable domain, filled in from reference TRBV5-1 and TRBJ2-1, reads KAGVTQTPRYLIKTRGQQVTLSCSPISGHRSVSWYQQTPGQGLQFLFEYFSETQRNKGNFPGRFSGRQFSNSRSEMNVSTLELGDSALYLCASSLSGGNSYNEQFFGPGTRLTVL.

The chain employs TRBV7-3 and TRBJ1-1; 9 bases are a match to TRBD1. Per germline, CDR1 SGHTA and CDR2 FQGTGA. Trimming removed 3 bases from V and 3 bases from J; junction bases left unmatched: 8. CDR3 length equals 16 residues. CDR3 protein: CASSLYSGTGHTEAFF. The CDR3 DNA is TGTGCCAGCAGCTTGTATTCCGGGACAGGGCACACTGAAGCTTTCTTT.

This clone turned up a few times. Other DNA sequences from this sample encode an identical CDR3 as well. V gene TRBV5-1 combines with J gene TRBJ1-2; D may be TRBD1 (5 bases). Germline V gene data show CDR1 as SGHRS and CDR2 as YFSETQ. V was clipped by 4 bases and J by 4 bases, with 8 bases between them. This CDR3 is 12 amino acids long. CDR3 amino acids: CASSVDSYGYTF. CDR3 DNA: TGCGCCAGCAGCGTCGACAGCTATGGCTACACCTTC.

The chain links TRBV18 to TRBJ1-1; D unresolved. Per the germline V gene, CDR1 is KGHSH and CDR2 is LQKENI. Trimming shortened V by 0 bases and J by 5 bases, and 13 bases separated the two germline ends. CDR3 length: 15 residues. CDR3 sequence: CASSPPRPQRTEAFF. CDR3 DNA: TGTGCCAGCTCACCACCGCGGCCCCAGAGGACTGAAGCTTTCTTT. Full variable domain (remainder filled in from reference TRBV18 and TRBJ1-1): NAGVMQNPRHLVRRRGQEARLRCSPMKGHSHVYWYRQLPEEGLKFMVYLQKENIIDESGMPKERFSAEFPKEGPSILRIQQVVRGDSAAYFCASSPPRPQRTEAFFGQGTRLTVV.

This sequence joins TRBV5-4 and TRBJ1-2; a weak D match, TRBD1 (5 bases). Trimming shortened V by 3 bases and J by 5 bases, and 17 bases separated the two germline ends. Per the germline V gene, CDR1 is SGHNT and CDR2 is YYREEE (reference sequence). The CDR3 is 15 amino acids. The DNA of the CDR3 is TGTGCCAGCAGCTGGGGCCCGCCGAGCCCTTATGGCTACACCTTC. Translating gives CASSWGPPSPYGYTF.

This clone has at least ten counts. This chain links TRBV11-1 with TRBJ2-3; no reliable D call. Germline CDR1 reads SGHAT; CDR2 reads FQDESV (reference sequence). There are 13 residues in the CDR3. V was pared by 5 bases and J by 3 bases, with 9 bases between. The CDR3 sequence: CASSLIMTDTQYF. For the CDR3, the DNA is TGTGCCAGCAGCCTTATTATGACAGATACGCAGTATTTT.

This clone came up a few times. The CDR3, as DNA: TGTGCCAGTAGTACCCCTAGGTGGAGGGGATCAACTAATGAAAAACTGTTTTTT. As protein: CASSTPRWRGSTNEKLFF. The J gene is TRBJ1-4, the V gene TRBV19, with a tentative D call TRBD1 (5 bases). V was trimmed by 4 bases and J by 0 bases, leaving 18 bases between them. The CDR3 has 18 amino acids. Germline loops: CDR1 LNHDA, CDR2 SQIVND (reference sequence). The full variable domain, with the rest looked up from reference TRBV19 and TRBJ1-4, is DGGITQSPKYLFRKEGQNVTLSCEQNLNHDAMYWYRQDPGQGLRLIYYSQIVNDFQKGDIAEGYSVSREKKESFPLTVTSAQKNPTAFYLCASSTPRWRGSTNEKLFFGSGTQLSVL.

V usage is TRBV5-1 and J usage is TRBJ1-1; D is uncertain. Deletions cut 1 base from V and 1 base from J, with 8 bases between. Germline V gene data show CDR1 as SGHRS and CDR2 as YFSETQ. The CDR3 loop spans 14 amino acids. CDR3 DNA: TGCGCCAGCAGCTTGTCTCAGGAGAACACTGAAGCTTTCTTT. Protein sequence: CASSLSQENTEAFF.

This chain's CDR3 is CASSPAGTSGRYEQFF. CDR3 nucleotide sequence: TGTGCCAGCAGCCCGGCCGGGACTAGCGGGAGATATGAGCAGTTCTTC. The V and J genes are TRBV7-2 and TRBJ2-1; 14 bases match TRBD2. The V and J ends lost 5 bases and 8 bases, in that order; junction bases with no gene match: 8. CDR3 length: 16 residues. Per germline, CDR1 SGHTA and CDR2 FQGNSA.